The T cell receptor beta chain under discussion was sequenced for a study of blood T cell repertoires in COVID-19. J lost 4 bases, V lost 4 bases, and 9 bases had no gene match. The germline CDR1 and CDR2 sequences are LGHNA and YSLEER. This CDR3 is built from 17 residues. Produced via immunoSEQ multiplex PCR; TCRdb's table is partial and in-frame only. This sample has about 370,000 clones, with over 75% found just once. This clonotype was obtained from a man between 18 and 29 years old who had recovered from COVID-19. Material for sequencing was PBMCs or T cells enriched from blood (not recorded which). This sequence joins TRBV4-3 and TRBJ2-7; 14 bases map to TRBD2. The CDR3 nucleotides are TGCGCCAGCAGCCTCGGGACTAGCGGGAGTTATTTTTACGAGCAGTACTTC. This encodes CASSLGTSGSYFYEQYF.